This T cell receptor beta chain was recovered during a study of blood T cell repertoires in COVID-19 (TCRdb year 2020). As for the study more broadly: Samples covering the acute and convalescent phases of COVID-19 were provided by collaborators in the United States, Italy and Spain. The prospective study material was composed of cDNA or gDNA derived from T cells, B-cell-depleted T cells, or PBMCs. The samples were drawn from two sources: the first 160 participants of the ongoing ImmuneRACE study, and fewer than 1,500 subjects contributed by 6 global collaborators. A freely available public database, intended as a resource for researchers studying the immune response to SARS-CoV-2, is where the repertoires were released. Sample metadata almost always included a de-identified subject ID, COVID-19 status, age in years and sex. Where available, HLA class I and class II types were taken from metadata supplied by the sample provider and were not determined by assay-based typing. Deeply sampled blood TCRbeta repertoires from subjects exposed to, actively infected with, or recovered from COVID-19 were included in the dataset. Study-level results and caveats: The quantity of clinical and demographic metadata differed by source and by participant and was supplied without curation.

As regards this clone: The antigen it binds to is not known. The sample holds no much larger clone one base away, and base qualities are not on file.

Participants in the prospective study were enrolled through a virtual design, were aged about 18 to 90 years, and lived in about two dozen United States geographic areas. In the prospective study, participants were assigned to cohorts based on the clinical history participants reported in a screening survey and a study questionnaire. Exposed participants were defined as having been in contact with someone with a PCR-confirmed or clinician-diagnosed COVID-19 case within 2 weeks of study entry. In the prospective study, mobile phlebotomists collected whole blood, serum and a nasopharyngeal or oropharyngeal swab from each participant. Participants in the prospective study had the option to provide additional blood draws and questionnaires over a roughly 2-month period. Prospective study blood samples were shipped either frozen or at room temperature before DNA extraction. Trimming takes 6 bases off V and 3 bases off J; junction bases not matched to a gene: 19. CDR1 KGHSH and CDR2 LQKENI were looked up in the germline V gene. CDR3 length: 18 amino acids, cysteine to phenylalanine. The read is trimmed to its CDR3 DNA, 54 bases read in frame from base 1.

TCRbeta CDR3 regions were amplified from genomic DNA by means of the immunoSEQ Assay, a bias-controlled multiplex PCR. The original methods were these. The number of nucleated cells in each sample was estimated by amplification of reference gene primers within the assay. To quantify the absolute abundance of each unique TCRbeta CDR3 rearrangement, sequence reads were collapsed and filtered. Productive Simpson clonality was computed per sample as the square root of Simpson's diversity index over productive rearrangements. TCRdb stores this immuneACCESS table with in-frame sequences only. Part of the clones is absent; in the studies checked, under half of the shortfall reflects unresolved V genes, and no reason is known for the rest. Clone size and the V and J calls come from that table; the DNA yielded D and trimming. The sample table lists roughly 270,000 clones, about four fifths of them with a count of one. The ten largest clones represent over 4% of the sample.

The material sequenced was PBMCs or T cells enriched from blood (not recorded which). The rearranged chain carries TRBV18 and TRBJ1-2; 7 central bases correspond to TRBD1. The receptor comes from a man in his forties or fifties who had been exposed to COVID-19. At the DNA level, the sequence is TGTGCCAGCTCCCGGGACAGCTGGAGGATATCTAGATACTATGGCTACACCTTC. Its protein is CASSRDSWRISRYYGYTF.